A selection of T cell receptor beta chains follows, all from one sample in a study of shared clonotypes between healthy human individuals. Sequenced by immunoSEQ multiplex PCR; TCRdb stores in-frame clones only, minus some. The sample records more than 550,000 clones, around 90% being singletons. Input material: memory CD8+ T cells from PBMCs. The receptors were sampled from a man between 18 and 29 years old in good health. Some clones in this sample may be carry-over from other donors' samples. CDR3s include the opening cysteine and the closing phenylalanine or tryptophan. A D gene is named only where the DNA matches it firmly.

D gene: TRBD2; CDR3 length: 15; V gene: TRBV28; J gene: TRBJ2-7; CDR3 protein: CASSLVLAGLYEQYF; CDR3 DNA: TGTGCCAGCAGTTTGGTACTAGCGGGACTCTACGAGCAGTACTTC
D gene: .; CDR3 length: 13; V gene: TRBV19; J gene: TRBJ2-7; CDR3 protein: CASSIDQRGEQYF; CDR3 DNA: TGTGCCAGTAGTATAGATCAAAGGGGCGAGCAGTACTTC
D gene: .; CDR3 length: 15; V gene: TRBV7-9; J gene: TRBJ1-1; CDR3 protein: CASRPLTRAESEAFF; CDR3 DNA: TGTGCCAGCAGGCCTCTAACCAGGGCGGAAAGTGAAGCTTTCTTT
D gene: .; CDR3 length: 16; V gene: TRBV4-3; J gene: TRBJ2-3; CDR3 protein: CASSQDWRAPEWAQYF; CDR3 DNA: TGCGCCAGCAGCCAAGATTGGAGGGCCCCGGAGTGGGCGCAGTATTTT
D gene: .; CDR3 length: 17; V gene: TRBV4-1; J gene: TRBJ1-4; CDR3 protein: CASSQVFPGTSDEKLFF; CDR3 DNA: TGCGCCAGCAGCCAAGTCTTTCCCGGGACATCGGATGAAAAACTGTTTTTT
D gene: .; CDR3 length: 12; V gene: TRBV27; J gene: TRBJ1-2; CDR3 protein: CASSSNRDGYTF; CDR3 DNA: TGTGCCAGCAGTTCGAACAGGGATGGCTACACCTTC
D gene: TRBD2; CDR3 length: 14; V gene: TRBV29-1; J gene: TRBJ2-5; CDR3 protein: CSVEVVAGRETQYF; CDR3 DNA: TGCAGCGTTGAAGTGGTAGCGGGAAGAGAGACCCAGTACTTC
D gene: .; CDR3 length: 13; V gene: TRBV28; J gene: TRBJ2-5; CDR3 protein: CASSLVHRETQYF; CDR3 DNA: TGTGCCAGCAGTTTAGTTCACCGAGAGACCCAGTACTTC
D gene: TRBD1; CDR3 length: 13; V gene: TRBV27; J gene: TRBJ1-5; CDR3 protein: CASSQGAPWPQHF; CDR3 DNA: TGTGCCAGCAGTCAGGGGGCCCCTTGGCCCCAGCATTTT
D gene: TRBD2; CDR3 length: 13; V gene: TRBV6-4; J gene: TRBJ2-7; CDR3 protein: CASLRGEESEQYF; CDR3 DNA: TGTGCCAGCCTACGGGGGGAGGAGTCAGAGCAGTACTTC
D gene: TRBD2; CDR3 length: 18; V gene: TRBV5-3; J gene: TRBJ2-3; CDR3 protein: CACTHRTSGALSTDTQYF; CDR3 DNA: TGTGCCTGCACCCACCGGACTAGCGGGGCCCTTAGCACAGATACGCAGTATTTT
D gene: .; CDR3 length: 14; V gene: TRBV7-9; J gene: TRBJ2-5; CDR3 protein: CASSLSLGPFDQYF; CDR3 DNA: TGTGCCAGCAGCTTATCATTAGGCCCCTTTGACCAGTACTTC
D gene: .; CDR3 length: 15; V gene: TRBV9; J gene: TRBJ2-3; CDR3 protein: CASSRTGFLADTQYF; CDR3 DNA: TGTGCCAGCAGCAGGACTGGGTTTCTCGCAGATACGCAGTATTTT
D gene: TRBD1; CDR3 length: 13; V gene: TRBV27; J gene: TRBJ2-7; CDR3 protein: CASTATGWDEQYF; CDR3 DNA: TGTGCCAGCACGGCGACAGGGTGGGATGAGCAGTACTTC
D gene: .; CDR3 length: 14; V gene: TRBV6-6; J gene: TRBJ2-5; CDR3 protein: CASSYGLYQETQYF; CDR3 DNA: TGTGCCAGCAGTTACGGTCTGTACCAAGAGACCCAGTACTTC
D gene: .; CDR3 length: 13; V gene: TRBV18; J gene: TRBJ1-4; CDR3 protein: CASSPGSDEKLFF; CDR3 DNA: TGTGCCAGCTCACCAGGGTCGGATGAAAAACTGTTTTTT
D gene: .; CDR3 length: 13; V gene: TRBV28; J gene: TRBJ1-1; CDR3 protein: CASSLSANTEAFF; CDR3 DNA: TGTGCCAGCAGTTTGTCTGCGAACACTGAAGCTTTCTTT
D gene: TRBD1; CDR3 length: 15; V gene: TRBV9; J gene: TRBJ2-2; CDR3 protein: CASSVGQGVASELFF; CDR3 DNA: TGTGCCAGCAGCGTTGGACAGGGGGTGGCCTCGGAGCTGTTTTTT
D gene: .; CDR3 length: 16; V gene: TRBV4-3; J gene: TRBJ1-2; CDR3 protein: CASSRGTSITDYGYTF; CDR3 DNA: TGCGCCAGCAGCCGAGGTACATCGATAACGGACTATGGCTACACCTTC
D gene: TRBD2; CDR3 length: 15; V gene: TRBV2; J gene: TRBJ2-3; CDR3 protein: CASSLGAGEVDTQYF; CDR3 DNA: TGTGCCAGCAGCCTGGGAGCGGGAGAGGTAGATACGCAGTATTTT
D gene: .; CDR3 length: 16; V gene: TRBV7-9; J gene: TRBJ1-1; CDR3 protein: CASRYSRGAELTEAFF; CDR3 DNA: TGTGCCAGCAGGTATTCACGGGGGGCAGAGCTGACTGAAGCTTTCTTT
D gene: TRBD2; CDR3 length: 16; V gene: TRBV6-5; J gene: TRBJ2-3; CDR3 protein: CASSWGLAGSIDTQYF; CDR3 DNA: TGTGCCAGCAGTTGGGGACTAGCGGGATCAATAGATACGCAGTATTTT
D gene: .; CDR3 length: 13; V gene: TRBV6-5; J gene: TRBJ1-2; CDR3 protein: CASSWGRGRGYTF; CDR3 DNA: TGTGCCAGCAGTTGGGGGCGGGGTCGCGGCTACACCTTC
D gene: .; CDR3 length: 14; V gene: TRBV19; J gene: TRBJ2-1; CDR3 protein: CASKWRGTAFEQFF; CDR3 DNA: TGTGCCAGTAAGTGGAGGGGGACGGCGTTCGAGCAGTTCTTC
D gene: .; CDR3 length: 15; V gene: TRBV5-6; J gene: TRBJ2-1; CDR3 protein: CASSSTSGANNEQFF; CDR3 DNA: TGTGCCAGCAGCTCCACCTCCGGGGCTAACAATGAGCAGTTCTTC
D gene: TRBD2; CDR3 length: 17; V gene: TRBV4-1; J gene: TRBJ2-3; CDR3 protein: CASSRTSGRAVPDTQYF; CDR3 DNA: TGCGCCAGCAGCCGGACTAGCGGGAGGGCAGTCCCAGATACGCAGTATTTT
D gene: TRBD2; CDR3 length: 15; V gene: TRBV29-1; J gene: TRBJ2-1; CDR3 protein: CSVEDQVAGYNEQFF; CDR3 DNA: TGCAGCGTTGAAGATCAGGTAGCGGGATACAATGAGCAGTTCTTC
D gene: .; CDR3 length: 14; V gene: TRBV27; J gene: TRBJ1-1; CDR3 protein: CASSLGKEATEAFF; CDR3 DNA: TGTGCCAGCAGTTTGGGGAAAGAGGCCACTGAAGCTTTCTTT